Below, 22 T cell receptor beta chains from the same sample are listed, as sequenced in a study of cytomegalovirus exposure and HLA in healthy donors. The PCR had 60 Vbeta and 13 Jbeta primers. Here immunoSEQ multiplex PCR was the method, and the copy in TCRdb shows in-frame clones only, minus some. The sample consists of about 200,000 clones, roughly 73% of them appearing once. Sequenced input: PBMCs. The origin of the receptors is a woman in her 30s in good health and CMV-seronegative.

The gene calls are TRBV9 and TRBJ2-7; a possible D gene is TRBD1 (6 bases). The CDR3 sequence is 15 residues long. V lost 0 bases, J lost 2 bases, and 12 bases lay in between. Germline V lookup: CDR1 SGDLS, CDR2 YYNGEE. The CDR3 bases are TGTGCCAGCAGCGTAGATGGACAGACTACCTACGAGCAGTACTTC. It yields the protein CASSVDGQTTYEQYF. Supplemented by reference TRBV9 and TRBJ2-7, the full variable domain reads DSGVTQTPKHLITATGQRVTLRCSPRSGDLSVYWYQQSLDQGLQFLIQYYNGEERAKGNILERFSAQQFPDLHSELNLSSLELGDSALYFCASSVDGQTTYEQYFGPGTRLTVT.

This sequence joins TRBV10-3 and TRBJ1-1; D possibly corresponds to TRBD1 (6 bases). Germline loops: CDR1 ENHRY, CDR2 SYGVKD. CDR3 length: 13 residues. Trimming removed 8 bases from V and 1 base from J, with 11 bases in between. CDR3 nucleotide sequence: TGTGCCATCGCATGGGGACAGAACACTGAAGCTTTCTTT. This sequence encodes CAIAWGQNTEAFF.

The chain recombines TRBV19 with TRBJ2-1; possibly TRBD1 for D (6 bases). The CDR3 is 16 residues long. Deletions cut 0 bases from V and 7 bases from J, with 16 bases between. Germline V gene data show CDR1 as LNHDA and CDR2 as SQIVND (reference sequence). CDR3 sequence reads: CASSIEALVQGNEQFF. For the CDR3, the DNA is TGTGCCAGTAGTATAGAGGCACTAGTCCAGGGGAATGAGCAGTTCTTC.

This clone showed up just a few times. The chain recombines TRBV6-1 with TRBJ2-7; D call uncertain. CDR3 length equals 11 residues. Germline CDR1 MNHNS, CDR2 SASEGT. Trimming left V 3 bases short and J 7 bases short, with 7 bases between. CDR3 residues: CASSDHGEQYF. Written as DNA, the CDR3 is TGTGCCAGCAGTGATCACGGGGAGCAGTACTTC.

This chain links TRBV2 with TRBJ1-6; D is ambiguous. V lost 4 bases, J lost 7 bases, and 11 bases lay in between. The germline V gene has CDR1 SNHLY and CDR2 FYNNEI. The CDR3 consists of 14 residues. Here the CDR3 DNA reads TGTGCCAGCAGTGGAGGAGGGTCCAATTCACCCCTCCACTTT. Translating gives CASSGGGSNSPLHF.

The chain couples TRBV4-1 to TRBJ2-7; TRBD1 aligns across 7 bases. The V gene end was trimmed by 6 bases and the J gene end by 2 bases; junction bases not matched to a gene: 10. CDR3 length equals 15 residues. Germline CDR1 MGHRA, CDR2 YSYEKL. The CDR3 region is CASSLYRDRPYEQYF. The CDR3 DNA reads as TGCGCCAGCAGTCTTTACAGGGACAGACCCTACGAGCAGTACTTC.

V and J are TRBV13 and TRBJ1-3; D is ambiguous. CDR3 length equals 17 residues. Trimming took off 2 bases at V and 0 bases at J, with 14 bases between the two ends. Germline V gives CDR1 PRHDT, CDR2 FYEKMQ (reference sequence). CDR3 residues: CASSLRTRVHSGNTIYF. CDR3 DNA sequence: TGTGCCAGCAGCTTACGGACGCGGGTGCACTCTGGAAACACCATATATTTT. Combining the CDR3 with reference TRBV13 and TRBJ1-3 gives the whole variable domain AAGVIQSPRHLIKEKRETATLKCYPIPRHDTVYWYQQGPGQDPQFLISFYEKMQSDKGSIPDRFSAQQFSDYHSELNMSSLELGDSALYFCASSLRTRVHSGNTIYFGEGSWLTVV.

V is TRBV6-5 and J is TRBJ1-1, with TRBD1 as a possible D gene (6 bases). The CDR3 runs 13 residues. The germline V gene encodes CDR1 MNHEY and CDR2 SVGAGI. The ends were cut back, 5 bases at V and 0 bases at J, with 7 bases in the middle. In DNA form, the CDR3 reads TGTGCCAGCAGTCACAGGGTGAACACTGAAGCTTTCTTT. It translates to CASSHRVNTEAFF.

The V gene is TRBV4-3, the J gene TRBJ1-4; TRBD1 matches at 8 bases. The V segment lost 3 bases and the J segment 7 bases; nucleotides outside the gene matches: 4. Germline CDR1 and CDR2: LGHNA and YSLEER. This CDR3 comprises 14 residues. In DNA form, the CDR3 reads TGCGCCAGCAGCCAGACAGGGGTCGGTGAAAAACTGTTTTTT. This encodes CASSQTGVGEKLFF.

CDR3 in amino acids: CASSLYFGGQVDYGYTF. The CDR3 DNA follows: TGCGCCAGCAGCTTGTACTTCGGGGGGCAGGTAGACTATGGCTACACCTTC. The chain uses TRBV5-1 and TRBJ1-2; a possible D gene is TRBD1 (6 bases). Trimming took off 1 base at V and 3 bases at J, with 19 bases between the two ends. The CDR3 covers 17 residues. Germline V gene lookup returns CDR1 SGHRS and CDR2 YFSETQ.

The chain uses TRBV7-8 and TRBJ1-4; 7 bases are a match to TRBD1. Per germline, CDR1 SGHVS and CDR2 FQNEAQ. There are 14 residues in the CDR3. V gave up 5 bases and J gave up 6 bases; unmatched junction bases: 6. Here the CDR3 reads CASSRDRDDEKLFF. In DNA, the CDR3 is TGTGCCAGCAGCCGCGACAGGGATGATGAAAAACTGTTTTTT.

This clone was found once. J is TRBJ2-2 and V is TRBV5-5; D perhaps matches TRBD1 (6 bases). Between the trimmed V and J ends, which lost 7 bases and 6 bases, there was a span of 10 bases. The CDR3 runs 12 residues. Germline V gene data show CDR1 as SGHKS and CDR2 as YYEKEE (reference sequence). The CDR3 is CASPGAAGELFF. The CDR3 nucleotides read TGTGCCAGCCCAGGGGCCGCCGGGGAGCTGTTTTTT.

V usage is TRBV6-5 and J usage is TRBJ1-4, with TRBD1 matching over 7 bases. The CDR3 has 15 residues. V lost 2 bases and J lost 6; bases outside the gene matches: 6. Germline V CDR1 and CDR2: MNHEY, SVGAGI. Here the CDR3 DNA reads TGTGCCAGCAGTTACATAGGGGGCGGAGATGAAAAACTGTTTTTT. It yields the protein CASSYIGGGDEKLFF.

The CDR3 here is CAWSVFSQPYEQYF. Here the CDR3 DNA reads TGTGCCTGGAGTGTATTCTCACAGCCCTACGAGCAGTACTTC. The J gene is TRBJ2-7, the V gene TRBV30; D is uncertain. CDR3 length equals 14 residues. Trimming took off 0 bases at V and 2 bases at J, with 11 bases between the two ends. Germline CDR1 and CDR2: GTSNPN and SVGIG (reference sequence).

This chain's CDR3 is CASSQVHVGGVYNEQFF. In DNA form, the CDR3 reads TGCGCCAGCAGCCAAGTCCATGTGGGAGGGGTTTACAATGAGCAGTTCTTC. The V and J genes are TRBV4-3 and TRBJ2-1; 7 positions agree with TRBD2. The CDR3 runs 17 residues. Germline V gene sequence: CDR1 LGHNA, CDR2 YSLEER. Unmatched junction bases numbered 10, after V lost 1 base and J lost 4 bases.

The V and J genes are TRBV7-8 and TRBJ1-6; 9 bases fit TRBD1. The V gene's germline CDR1 is SGHVS and CDR2 FQNEAQ. This CDR3 spans 16 amino acids. After removal of 3 bases from V and 9 bases from J, the junction contained 9 bases not matched to a gene. CDR3 DNA: TGTGCCAGCAGCTTGCTATCCGGGACAGGGCGTTCACCCCTCCACTTT. It codes for CASSLLSGTGRSPLHF.

The CDR3 here is CSVKTSGGYEQYF. Here the CDR3 DNA reads TGCAGCGTTAAGACTAGCGGGGGGTACGAGCAGTACTTC. The genes are TRBV29-1 and TRBJ2-7, with 13 bases that match TRBD2. This CDR3 comprises 13 residues. CDR1 is SQVTM, CDR2 ANQGSEA, per germline. With V trimmed by 5 bases and J by 4 bases, 2 bases remained unmatched.

V and J are TRBV19 and TRBJ2-1; 8 positions match TRBD2. Germline CDR1 LNHDA, CDR2 SQIVND (reference sequence). V lost 4 bases to trimming and J lost 5 bases; unmatched junction nucleotides: 4. The CDR3 runs 14 residues. CDR3 nucleotides: TGTGCCAGTAGTAAGAGCGGGGGAAACAATGAGCAGTTCTTC. Translated: CASSKSGGNNEQFF.

The rearrangement uses TRBV5-1 and TRBJ2-1, with 8 bases lining up with TRBD2. The CDR3 consists of 15 residues. V gave up 4 bases and J gave up 2 bases; unmatched junction bases: 5. Per germline, CDR1 SGHRS and CDR2 YFSETQ. For the CDR3, the DNA is TGCGCCAGCAGCCCAGCGGGGGTTCCCTACAATGAGCAGTTCTTC. Protein sequence: CASSPAGVPYNEQFF. Together with reference TRBV5-1 and TRBJ2-1, the CDR3 gives the full variable domain: KAGVTQTPRYLIKTRGQQVTLSCSPISGHRSVSWYQQTPGQGLQFLFEYFSETQRNKGNFPGRFSGRQFSNSRSEMNVSTLELGDSALYLCASSPAGVPYNEQFFGPGTRLTVL.

The chain joins TRBV7-2 to TRBJ2-2, with 13 bases identical to TRBD2. Unmatched junction bases numbered 8, after V lost 6 bases and J lost 4 bases. CDR1 is SGHTA and CDR2 is FQGNSA in the germline V gene. The CDR3 contains 17 residues. For the CDR3, the DNA is TGTGCCAGCAGTTACGGACTAGCGGGGGCCCTCACCGGGGAGCTGTTTTTT. Protein: CASSYGLAGALTGELFF. Supplemented by reference TRBV7-2 and TRBJ2-2, the full variable domain reads GAGVSQSPSNKVTEKGKDVELRCDPISGHTALYWYRQSLGQGLEFLIYFQGNSAPDKSGLPSDRFSAERTGGSVSTLTIQRTQQEDSAVYLCASSYGLAGALTGELFFGEGSRLTVL.

This chain connects TRBV27 to TRBJ1-1; the D is unclear. V gave up 3 bases and J gave up 1 base, with 6 bases separating them. Per the germline V gene, CDR1 is MNHEY and CDR2 is SMNVEV (reference sequence). This CDR3 is 13 amino acids long. The CDR3 region has the DNA TGTGCCAGCAGTTTCGGGGAGAACACTGAAGCTTTCTTT. Translated: CASSFGENTEAFF.

This chain uses TRBV6-4 with TRBJ2-2; the match to TRBD2 covers 7 bases. Germline loops: CDR1 MRHNA, CDR2 SNTAGT. The CDR3 runs 16 residues. Trimming took 5 bases from V and 6 from J; bases not matched to a gene: 12. CDR3 nucleotide sequence: TGTGCCAGCAGTCGGACGGGACTAACGGCCCCCGGGGAGCTGTTTTTT. Translating it yields CASSRTGLTAPGELFF.